A single sample gave rise to the 24 T cell receptor beta chains below, sequenced in a study of neurological immune-mediated disorders. Noted time point: longitudinal time-point 3. TCRdb itself ran the 5' RACE reads through MiXCR, one entry per CDR3 protein. Here the sample spans 84,000 or so distinct CDR3 sequences, under 4.5% being singletons. Sequencing was performed on PBMCs. These receptors came from a woman between 55 and 75 years old with multiple sclerosis.

Ten or more counts support this clonotype. The gene calls are TRBV9 and TRBJ2-2; 7 positions agree with TRBD2. Germline CDR1 reads SGDLS; CDR2 reads YYNGEE. J gave up 1 base and V 0 bases, and 3 bases lay outside the gene matches. The CDR3 is made up of 16 amino acids. The CDR3 loop is CASSVVPGGNTGELFF. CDR3 DNA: TGTGCCAGCAGCGTAGTACCGGGGGGGAACACCGGGGAGCTGTTTTTT.

This clonotype was counted only a few times. This chain links TRBV7-2 with TRBJ2-3; 11 positions agree with TRBD2. The CDR3 covers 18 residues. Germline V gives CDR1 SGHTA, CDR2 FQGNSA. With V trimmed by 5 bases and J by 3 bases, 13 bases remained unmatched. The CDR3 DNA reads TGTGCCAGCAGCCCCTGGGGTAGCGGGGGGGCTTGGACAGATACGCAGTATTTT. Its translation: CASSPWGSGGAWTDTQYF.

This clonotype was counted many times. The chain has TRBV7-2 and TRBJ1-5; D gene unclear. The germline CDR1 and CDR2 sequences are SGHTA and FQGNSA. Trimming removed 4 bases from V and 0 bases from J, with 10 bases in between. The CDR3 is 15 residues long. This CDR3 is CASSSTAYSNQPQHF. The CDR3 DNA follows: TGTGCCAGCAGCTCGACGGCCTATAGCAATCAGCCCCAGCATTTT.

For this clonotype: A junction boundary mismatches the germline segment, possibly from a read error. The J gene is TRBJ1-5, the V gene TRBV9; weak D call: TRBD1 (6 bases). Germline-derived CDR1 and CDR2 are SGDLS and YYNGEE. CDR3 length: 16 residues. The CDR3 reads CANSVGGGNSNQPQHF. For the CDR3, the DNA is TGTGCCAACAGCGTAGGAGGGGGAAATAGCAATCAGCCCCAGCATTTT. Variable domain in full (rest from reference TRBV9 and TRBJ1-5): DSGVTQTPKHLITATGQRVTLRCSPRSGDLSVYWYQQSLDQGLQFLIQYYNGEERAKGNILERFSAQQFPDLHSELNLSSLELGDSALYFCANSVGGGNSNQPQHFGDGTRLSIL.

This clonotype was counted at least ten times. The chain has TRBV7-8 and TRBJ2-3; D may be TRBD1 (5 bases). This CDR3 comprises 16 residues. With 5 bases removed from V and 1 base from J, the gap between germline ends came to 16 bases. Germline values: CDR1 SGHVS, CDR2 FQNEAQ. This CDR3 is CASSPPTDTRTDTQYF. DNA for the CDR3: TGTGCCAGCAGCCCCCCCACGGACACTCGCACAGATACGCAGTATTTT. The full variable domain, its missing parts supplied by reference TRBV7-8 and TRBJ2-3, is GAGVSQSPRYKVAKRGQDVALRCDPISGHVSLFWYQQALGQGPEFLTYFQNEAQLDKSGLPSDRFFAERPEGSVSTLKIQRTQQEDSAVYLCASSPPTDTRTDTQYFGPGTRLTVL.

The sample holds many counts of this clonotype. The chain carries TRBV7-2 and TRBJ2-3; 7 nucleotides line up with TRBD2. The V gene's germline CDR1 is SGHTA and CDR2 FQGNSA. The CDR3 spans 14 residues. The ends lost 3 bases at V and 0 bases at J; junction bases unmatched: 0. CDR3 nucleotide sequence: TGTGCCAGCAGCTTCGGGGGGAGCACAGATACGCAGTATTTT. This codes for CASSFGGSTDTQYF.

This clonotype was counted many times. This sequence joins TRBV20-1 and TRBJ1-2, with TRBD1 matching 7 bases. Unmatched junction bases numbered 6, after V lost 6 bases and J lost 2 bases. The CDR3 is made up of 13 amino acids. Germline V lookup: CDR1 DFQATT, CDR2 SNEGSKA (reference sequence). CDR3 protein: CSAKGQPNYGYTF. The CDR3 coding sequence is TGCAGTGCAAAGGGACAGCCCAACTATGGCTACACCTTC.

In the case of this clonotype: Just one base apart from a much larger clone, this may be a read error. This chain uses TRBV28 with TRBJ2-3; TRBD2 aligns across 11 bases. The CDR3 is 15 residues long. Germline loops: CDR1 MDHEN, CDR2 SYDVKM. Losses at the gene ends were 5 bases for V and 5 bases for J; bases not matched to a gene: 6. The CDR3: CASSGSGGAVDTQYF. DNA of the CDR3: TGTGCCAGCAGTGGTAGCGGGGGGGCCGTAGATACGCAGTATTTT.

This clonotype was seen repeatedly, ten times or more. This chain joins TRBV5-1 and TRBJ2-1; 10 bases agree with TRBD1. Germline V gene data show CDR1 as SGHRS and CDR2 as YFSETQ. With 3 bases clipped from V and 7 bases from J, the junction kept 4 bases outside the gene matches. There are 14 residues in the CDR3. CDR3 DNA sequence: TGCGCCAGCAGCTACGGACAGGGGGTAAATGAGCAGTTCTTC. Residues: CASSYGQGVNEQFF.

This clonotype was picked up many times. The CDR3 protein is CSVEKGDFKNTGELFF. CDR3 bases: TGCAGCGTTGAAAAAGGGGATTTTAAGAACACCGGGGAGCTGTTTTTT. The J gene is TRBJ2-2, the V gene TRBV29-1, with D tentatively TRBD1 (5 bases). The V end lost 2 bases, the J end lost 1 base, and 14 bases lay between the germline ends. Germline-derived CDR1 and CDR2 are SQVTM and ANQGSEA. The CDR3 has 16 residues.

This clonotype was seen many times. The chain uses TRBV5-1 and TRBJ2-2; D is unresolved. In germline, CDR1 is SGHRS, CDR2 YFSETQ. CDR3 length equals 15 residues. V was clipped by 3 bases and J by 0 bases, with 9 bases between them. CDR3 in DNA: TGCGCCAGCAGCTATAAAACCGCGAACACCGGGGAGCTGTTTTTT. Translated, it gives CASSYKTANTGELFF. Together with reference TRBV5-1 and TRBJ2-2, the CDR3 gives the full variable domain: KAGVTQTPRYLIKTRGQQVTLSCSPISGHRSVSWYQQTPGQGLQFLFEYFSETQRNKGNFPGRFSGRQFSNSRSEMNVSTLELGDSALYLCASSYKTANTGELFFGEGSRLTVL.

In this sample, this clonotype turned up many times. The V gene is TRBV5-1, the J gene TRBJ1-2, with TRBD1 as a possible D gene (6 bases). The V end lost 4 bases, the J end lost 4 bases, and 14 bases lay between the germline ends. This CDR3 region has 14 residues. Germline CDR1 reads SGHRS; CDR2 reads YFSETQ. The CDR3 protein is CASSPAPTGYGYTF. CDR3 nucleotide sequence: TGCGCCAGCAGCCCGGCCCCGACAGGCTATGGCTACACCTTC.

Ten or more counts support this clonotype. This chain uses TRBV20-1 with TRBJ2-7, with 8 bases that match TRBD2. The CDR3 covers 14 residues. Germline CDR1 reads DFQATT; CDR2 reads SNEGSKA (reference sequence). V was pared by 3 bases and J by 5 bases, with 9 bases of the junction left unmatched. The CDR3 region has the DNA TGCAGTGCTAGGGGGCGGGGGGCGCGCAACGAGCAGTACTTC. This codes for CSARGRGARNEQYF.

This clonotype was observed many times. This chain uses TRBV6-5 with TRBJ1-5; 8 bases are shared with TRBD1. CDR1 MNHEY and CDR2 SVGAGI come from the germline V gene. The CDR3 has 15 amino acids. Trimming removed 4 bases from V and 6 bases from J; junction bases left unmatched: 8. CDR3 amino acids: CASSSIQGAGQPQHF. Written as DNA, the CDR3 is TGTGCCAGCAGTTCCATTCAGGGGGCAGGTCAGCCCCAGCATTTT.

This clonotype came up many times. The CDR3 reads CASSQELGTNEKLFF. The CDR3 DNA reads TGTGCCAGCAGCCAAGAGTTGGGAACTAATGAAAAACTGTTTTTT. J is TRBJ1-4 and V is TRBV14; D is unresolved. From germline, CDR1 is SGHDN and CDR2 FVKESK. There are 15 residues in the CDR3. With 0 bases removed from V and 1 base from J, the gap between germline ends came to 6 bases.

This clonotype occurred many times. The chain links TRBV5-1 to TRBJ2-3; no clear D gene. This CDR3 spans 14 amino acids. Germline V gene data show CDR1 as SGHRS and CDR2 as YFSETQ. V was clipped by 0 bases and J by 5 bases, with 10 bases between them. The CDR3 DNA is TGCGCCAGCAGCTTGGACTCCACCAGAGATACGCAGTATTTT. It codes for CASSLDSTRDTQYF.

This chain uses TRBV7-6 with TRBJ1-3; 7 bases are shared with TRBD1. The CDR3 length is 18 residues. The germline V gene encodes CDR1 SGHVS and CDR2 FNYEAQ. The trim removed 1 base at V and 0 bases at J, leaving 9 bases unmatched. The CDR3 coding sequence is TGTGCCAGCAGCTTAGTTGTTCCAGGGGGATTCTCTGGAAACACCATATATTTT. Its translation: CASSLVVPGGFSGNTIYF.

This clonotype was observed many times. The V call is TRBV3-1, the J call TRBJ1-5; 7 bases align to TRBD1. Germline trimming cut 0 bases from V and 1 base from J; bases unmatched to any gene: 9. Germline V CDR1 and CDR2: LGHDT, YNNKEL (reference sequence). The CDR3 runs 18 residues. CDR3 DNA: TGTGCCAGCAGCCAAGATCTATGGACAGGAGCGAGCAATCAGCCCCAGCATTTT. Its protein is CASSQDLWTGASNQPQHF.

There are many counts of this clonotype. CDR3 nucleotides: TGCAGTGCTAGAGATTGGAGAGAGGGACTAGTTAACACCGGGGAGCTGTTTTTT. It translates to CSARDWREGLVNTGELFF. This sequence joins TRBV20-1 and TRBJ2-2, with 8 bases that match TRBD2. V gave up 0 bases and J gave up 2 bases; unmatched junction bases: 11. Germline V gives CDR1 DFQATT, CDR2 SNEGSKA (reference sequence). The CDR3 runs 18 residues.

This clonotype occurred many times. The chain links TRBV5-1 to TRBJ1-2; 7 bases match TRBD1. The CDR3 runs 17 residues. V was clipped by 2 bases and J by 4 bases; unmatched bases: 14. Germline V gives CDR1 SGHRS, CDR2 YFSETQ. CDR3 amino acids: CASSLASGTGQIYGYTF. DNA of the CDR3: TGCGCCAGCAGCTTAGCCTCCGGAACGGGACAGATCTATGGCTACACCTTC.

This clonotype was observed a few times. This may be a read error: a much more frequent sequence differs by one nucleotide. The V and J genes are TRBV3-1 and TRBJ2-1, with D hard to call. The V gene's germline CDR1 is LGHDT and CDR2 YNNKEL (reference sequence). V gave up 4 bases and J gave up 4 bases, with 14 bases separating them. This CDR3 is built from 15 residues. CDR3 residues: CASSLSERDYNEQFF. Written as DNA, the CDR3 is TGTGCCAGCAGCCTGAGCGAGAGAGATTACAATGAGCAGTTCTTC.

This clonotype was recorded many times. This chain links TRBV7-9 with TRBJ2-4; D is unclear. This CDR3 comprises 15 residues. V was cut by 5 bases and J by 3 bases, with 14 bases left in between. Germline values: CDR1 SEHNR, CDR2 FQNEAQ (reference sequence). CDR3 DNA sequence: TGTGCCAGCAGCCGGGTGGGTGTTTTCAAAAACATTCAGTACTTC. Its translation is CASSRVGVFKNIQYF.

This clonotype was detected ten times or more. The chain is built from TRBV20-1 and TRBJ1-1; the match to TRBD1 covers 11 bases. Trimming took 6 bases from V and 4 from J; bases not matched to a gene: 13. Looked up from germline, CDR1 is DFQATT and CDR2 is SNEGSKA (reference sequence). CDR3 length: 16 residues. The CDR3 loop reads CSARKGQGVESTEAFF. The CDR3 bases are TGCAGTGCAAGAAAGGGACAGGGGGTGGAGAGCACTGAAGCTTTCTTT.

This clonotype showed up many times. This sequence joins TRBV18 and TRBJ1-5, with 7 bases fitting TRBD1. Germline values: CDR1 KGHSH, CDR2 LQKENI. The CDR3 loop spans 16 amino acids. After removal of 4 bases from V and 1 base from J, the junction contained 7 bases not matched to a gene. The DNA for the CDR3 is TGTGCCAGCTCACGACAGGGTACGTTGAGCAATCAGCCCCAGCATTTT. This encodes CASSRQGTLSNQPQHF.